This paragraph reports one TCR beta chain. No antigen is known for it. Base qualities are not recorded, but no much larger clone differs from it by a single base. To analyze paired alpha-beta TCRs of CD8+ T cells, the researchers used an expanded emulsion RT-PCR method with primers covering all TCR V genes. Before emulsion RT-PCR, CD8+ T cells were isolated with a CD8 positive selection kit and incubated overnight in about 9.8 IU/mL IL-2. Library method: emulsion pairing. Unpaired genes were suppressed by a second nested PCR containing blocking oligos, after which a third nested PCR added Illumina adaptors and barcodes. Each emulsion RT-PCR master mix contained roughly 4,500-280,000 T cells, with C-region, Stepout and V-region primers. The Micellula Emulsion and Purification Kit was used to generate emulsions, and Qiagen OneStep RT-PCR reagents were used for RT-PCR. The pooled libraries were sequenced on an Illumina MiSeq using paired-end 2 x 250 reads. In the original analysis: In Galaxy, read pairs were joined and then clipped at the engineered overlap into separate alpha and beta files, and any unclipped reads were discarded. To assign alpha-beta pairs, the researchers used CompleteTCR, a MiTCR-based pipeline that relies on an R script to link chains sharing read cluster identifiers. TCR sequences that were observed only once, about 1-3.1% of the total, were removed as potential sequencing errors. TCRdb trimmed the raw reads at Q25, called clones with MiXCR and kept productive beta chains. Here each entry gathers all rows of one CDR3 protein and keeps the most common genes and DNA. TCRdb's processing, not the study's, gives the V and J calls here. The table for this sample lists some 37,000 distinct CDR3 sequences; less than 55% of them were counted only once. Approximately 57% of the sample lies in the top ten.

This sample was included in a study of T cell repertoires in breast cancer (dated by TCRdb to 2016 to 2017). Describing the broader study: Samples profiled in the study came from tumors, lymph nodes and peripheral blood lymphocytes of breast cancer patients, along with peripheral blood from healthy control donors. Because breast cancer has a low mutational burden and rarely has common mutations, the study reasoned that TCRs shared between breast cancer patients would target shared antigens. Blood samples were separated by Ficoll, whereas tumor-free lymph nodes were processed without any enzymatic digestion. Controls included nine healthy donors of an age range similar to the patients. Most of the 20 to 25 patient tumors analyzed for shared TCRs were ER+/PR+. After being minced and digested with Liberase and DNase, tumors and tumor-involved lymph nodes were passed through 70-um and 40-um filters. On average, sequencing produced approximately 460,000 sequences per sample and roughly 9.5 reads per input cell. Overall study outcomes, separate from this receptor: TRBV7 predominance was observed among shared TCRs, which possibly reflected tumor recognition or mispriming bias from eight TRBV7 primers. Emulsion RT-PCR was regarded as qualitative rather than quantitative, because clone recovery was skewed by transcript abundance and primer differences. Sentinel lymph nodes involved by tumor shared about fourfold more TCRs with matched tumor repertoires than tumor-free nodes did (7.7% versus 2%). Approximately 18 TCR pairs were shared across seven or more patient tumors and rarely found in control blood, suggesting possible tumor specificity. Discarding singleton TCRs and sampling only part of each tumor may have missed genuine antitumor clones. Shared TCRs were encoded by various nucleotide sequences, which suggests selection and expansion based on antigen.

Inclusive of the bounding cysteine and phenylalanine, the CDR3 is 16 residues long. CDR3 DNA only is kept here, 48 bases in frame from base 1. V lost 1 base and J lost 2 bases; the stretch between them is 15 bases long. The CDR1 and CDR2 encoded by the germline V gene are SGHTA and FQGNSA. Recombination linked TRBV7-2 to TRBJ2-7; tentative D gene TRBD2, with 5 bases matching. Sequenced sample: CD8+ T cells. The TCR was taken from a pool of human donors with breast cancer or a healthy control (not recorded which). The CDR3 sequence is CASSLEASPTPYEQYF. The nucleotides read TGTGCCAGCAGCTTAGAGGCTAGCCCCACACCCTACGAGCAGTACTTC. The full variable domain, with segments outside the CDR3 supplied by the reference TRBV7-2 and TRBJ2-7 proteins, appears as GAGVSQSPSNKVTEKGKDVELRCDPISGHTALYWYRQSLGQGLEFLIYFQGNSAPDKSGLPSDRFSAERTGGSVSTLTIQRTQQEDSAVYLCASSLEASPTPYEQYFGPGTRLTVT.